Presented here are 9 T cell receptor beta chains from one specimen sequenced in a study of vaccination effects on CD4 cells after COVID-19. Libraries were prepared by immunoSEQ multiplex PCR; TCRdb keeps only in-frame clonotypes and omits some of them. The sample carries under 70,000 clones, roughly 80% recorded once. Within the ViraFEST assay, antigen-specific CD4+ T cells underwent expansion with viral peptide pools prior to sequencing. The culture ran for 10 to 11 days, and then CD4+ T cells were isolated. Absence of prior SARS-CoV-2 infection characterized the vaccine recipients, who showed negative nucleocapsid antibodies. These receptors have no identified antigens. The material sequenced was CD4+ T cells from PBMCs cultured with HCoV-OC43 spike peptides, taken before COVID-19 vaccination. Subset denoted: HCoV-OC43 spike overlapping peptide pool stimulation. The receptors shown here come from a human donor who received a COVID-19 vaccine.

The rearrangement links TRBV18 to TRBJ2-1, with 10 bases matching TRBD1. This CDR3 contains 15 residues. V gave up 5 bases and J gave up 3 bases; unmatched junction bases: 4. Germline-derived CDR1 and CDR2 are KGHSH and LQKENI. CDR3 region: CASSVGTGVYNEQFF. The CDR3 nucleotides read TGTGCCAGCTCAGTCGGGACAGGGGTCTACAATGAGCAGTTCTTC.

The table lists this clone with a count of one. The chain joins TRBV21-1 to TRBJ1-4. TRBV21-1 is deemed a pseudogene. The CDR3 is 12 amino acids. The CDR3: CASSSTGEKLFF. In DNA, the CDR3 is TGTGCCAGCAGCTCAACGGGGGAAAAACTGTTTTTT.

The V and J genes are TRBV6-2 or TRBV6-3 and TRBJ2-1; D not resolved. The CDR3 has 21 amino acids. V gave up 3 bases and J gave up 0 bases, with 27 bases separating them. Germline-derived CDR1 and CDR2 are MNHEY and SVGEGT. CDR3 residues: CASSYSEESFQPTSSYNEQFF. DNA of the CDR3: TGTGCCAGCAGTTATTCAGAGGAGTCGTTTCAACCTACAAGCTCCTACAATGAGCAGTTCTTC.

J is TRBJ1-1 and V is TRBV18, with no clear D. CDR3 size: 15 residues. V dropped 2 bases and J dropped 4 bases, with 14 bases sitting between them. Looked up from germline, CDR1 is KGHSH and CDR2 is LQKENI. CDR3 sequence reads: CASSPTPGWSTEAFF. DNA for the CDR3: TGTGCCAGCTCACCAACTCCGGGTTGGAGCACTGAAGCTTTCTTT. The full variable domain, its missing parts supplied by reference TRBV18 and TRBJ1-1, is NAGVMQNPRHLVRRRGQEARLRCSPMKGHSHVYWYRQLPEEGLKFMVYLQKENIIDESGMPKERFSAEFPKEGPSILRIQQVVRGDSAAYFCASSPTPGWSTEAFFGQGTRLTVV.

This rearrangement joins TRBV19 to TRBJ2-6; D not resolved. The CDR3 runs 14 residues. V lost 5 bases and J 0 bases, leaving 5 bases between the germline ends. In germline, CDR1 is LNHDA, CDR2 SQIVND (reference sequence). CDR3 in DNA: TGTGCCAGTAGTCCGCACTCTGGGGCCAACGTCCTGACTTTC. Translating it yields CASSPHSGANVLTF.

CDR3 bases: TGTGCCAGCGTAATCCGGGACAGGGCAAACACCGGGGAGCTGTTTTTT. It translates to CASVIRDRANTGELFF. This chain links TRBV5-8 with TRBJ2-2; the match to TRBD1 covers 9 bases. V shed 7 bases and J 2 bases; nucleotides not matched to a gene: 9. The CDR3 has 16 amino acids. Germline loops: CDR1 SGHTS, CDR2 YDEGEE. The full variable domain, completed using reference TRBV5-8 and TRBJ2-2, is EAGVTQSPTHLIKTRGQQATLRCSPISGHTSVYWYQQALGLGLQFLLWYDEGEERNRGNFPPRFSGRQFPNYSSELNVNALELEDSALYLCASVIRDRANTGELFFGEGSRLTVL.

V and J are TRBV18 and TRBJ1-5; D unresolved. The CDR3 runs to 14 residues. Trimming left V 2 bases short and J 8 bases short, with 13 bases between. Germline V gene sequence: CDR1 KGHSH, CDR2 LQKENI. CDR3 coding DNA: TGTGCCAGCTCACCAGACCCGCGGACCAAGCCCCAGCATTTT. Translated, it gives CASSPDPRTKPQHF.

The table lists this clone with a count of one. This CDR3 reads CAWSGGLTSTDTQYF. CDR3 nucleotides: TGTGCCTGGAGTGGCGGGCTAACTAGCACAGATACGCAGTATTTT. The chain carries TRBV30 and TRBJ2-3; D perhaps matches TRBD2 (5 bases). CDR1 and CDR2 (germline): GTSNPN, SVGIG (reference sequence). This CDR3 contains 15 residues. V gave up 1 base and J gave up 0 bases, with 11 bases separating them.

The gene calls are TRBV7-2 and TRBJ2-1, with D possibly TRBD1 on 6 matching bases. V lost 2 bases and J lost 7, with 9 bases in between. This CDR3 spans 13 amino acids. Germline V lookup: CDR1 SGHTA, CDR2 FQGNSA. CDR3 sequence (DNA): TGTGCCAGCAGCTTACTGCAGGGGAATGAGCAGTTCTTC. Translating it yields CASSLLQGNEQFF.